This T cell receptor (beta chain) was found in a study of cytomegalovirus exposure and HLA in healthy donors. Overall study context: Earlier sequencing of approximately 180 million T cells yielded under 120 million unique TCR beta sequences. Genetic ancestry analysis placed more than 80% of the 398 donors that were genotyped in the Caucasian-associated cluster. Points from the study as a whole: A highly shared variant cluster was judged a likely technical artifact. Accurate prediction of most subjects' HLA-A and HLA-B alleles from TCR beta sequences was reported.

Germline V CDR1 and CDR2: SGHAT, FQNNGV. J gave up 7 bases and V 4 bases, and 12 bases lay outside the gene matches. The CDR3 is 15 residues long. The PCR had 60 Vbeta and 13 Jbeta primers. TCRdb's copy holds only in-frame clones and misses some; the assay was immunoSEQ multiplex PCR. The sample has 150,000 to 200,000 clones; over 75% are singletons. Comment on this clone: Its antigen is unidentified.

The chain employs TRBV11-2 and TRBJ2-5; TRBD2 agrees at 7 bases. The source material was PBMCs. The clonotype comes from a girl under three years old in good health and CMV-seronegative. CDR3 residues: CASSYNSGPLWTQYF. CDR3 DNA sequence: TGTGCCAGCAGCTACAATAGCGGGCCGCTATGGACCCAGTACTTC. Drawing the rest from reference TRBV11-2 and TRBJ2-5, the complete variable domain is EAGVAQSPRYKIIEKRQSVAFWCNPISGHATLYWYQQILGQGPKLLIQFQNNGVVDDSQLPKDRFSAERLKGVDSTLKIQPAKLEDSAVYLCASSYNSGPLWTQYFGPGTRLLVL.